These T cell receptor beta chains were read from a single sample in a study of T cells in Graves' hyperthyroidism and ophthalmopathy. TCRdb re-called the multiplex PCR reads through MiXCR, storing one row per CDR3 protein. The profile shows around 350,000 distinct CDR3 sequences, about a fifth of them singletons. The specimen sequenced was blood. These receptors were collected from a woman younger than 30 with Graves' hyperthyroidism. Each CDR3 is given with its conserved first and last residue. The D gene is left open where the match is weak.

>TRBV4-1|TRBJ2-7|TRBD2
CASSQPDLAGGYEQYF
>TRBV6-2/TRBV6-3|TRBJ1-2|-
CASTDLPSGFLTYYGYTF
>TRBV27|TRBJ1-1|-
CASSRREDTEAFF
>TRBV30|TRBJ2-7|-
CAWSERGGYYEQYF
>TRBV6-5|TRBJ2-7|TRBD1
CASRTTGTEQYF
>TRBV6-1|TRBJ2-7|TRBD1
CASRSGTASPYEQYF
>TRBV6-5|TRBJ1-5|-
CASSYRIEGQPQHF
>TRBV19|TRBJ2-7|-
CASSIDRGPEQYF
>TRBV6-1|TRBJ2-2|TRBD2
CASTSAGANTGELFF
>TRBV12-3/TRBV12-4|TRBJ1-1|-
CASSGAGDGTEAFF
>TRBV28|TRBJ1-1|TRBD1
CASFQGAPTEAFF
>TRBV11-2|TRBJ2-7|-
CASSLLDRPYEQYF
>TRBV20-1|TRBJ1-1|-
CSGNTFMNTEAFF
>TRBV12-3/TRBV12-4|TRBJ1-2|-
CASSPEVRTNYGYTF
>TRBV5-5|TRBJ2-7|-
CASSLGNRMGVEQYF
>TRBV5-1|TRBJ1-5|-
CASSWSAGQPQHF
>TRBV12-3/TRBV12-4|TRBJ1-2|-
CASSPSVTYGYTF
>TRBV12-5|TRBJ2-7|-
CASGFGMGGLLFSYEQYF
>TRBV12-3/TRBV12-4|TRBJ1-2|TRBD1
CASKPDRGNYGYTF
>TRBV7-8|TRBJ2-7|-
CASSRDLTPEQYF
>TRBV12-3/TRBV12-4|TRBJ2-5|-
CASSLRFRGETQYF
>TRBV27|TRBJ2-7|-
CASSLSFFHEQYF
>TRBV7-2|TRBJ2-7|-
CASSPARGTTNEQYF
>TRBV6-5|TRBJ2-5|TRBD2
CASSLSGGPRETQYF
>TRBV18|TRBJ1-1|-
CASSPGSAPEAFF